The TCR beta chain described here comes from a study of preoperative IRX-2 immunotherapy in early breast cancer (dated by TCRdb to the late 2010s). The treatment or condition label, read with the paper, signifies: preoperative locoregional IRX-2 cytokine immunotherapy. The samples were obtained from a phase Ib study that tested preoperative, locoregional IRX-2 cytokine immunotherapy designed to prime immune responses. Before surgery, IRX-2 was given to the donors, who were patients with early-stage breast cancer. CDR1 LNHDA and CDR2 SQIVND were looked up in the germline V gene (reference sequence). The CDR3 goes from the cysteine to the phenylalanine over 14 residues. The CDR3 DNA has 42 bases and is translated from base 1. V has 6 bases trimmed and J has 5 bases trimmed; junction bases matching no gene number 6. The receptor library was made with the immunoSEQ multiplex PCR assay. This immuneACCESS table, as held by TCRdb, lists in-frame sequences with V and J called but not all clones. Of the missing ones, under half trace to an unresolved V gene in checked studies; the others have no known cause. Here the sample has about 38,000 clones; roughly 80% occur a single time. The ten largest make up nearly 1.5% of the sample.

This clone was counted only a few times. The antigen it recognizes is unknown. No quality values exist for individual bases; no much larger clone is one base distant. The origin of this receptor is a human donor with breast cancer. The chain is assembled from TRBV19 and TRBJ2-3; TRBD2 lines up with 9 middle nucleotides. The material sequenced was lymph node tissue, taken after IRX-2 immunotherapy. The DNA is as follows: TGTGCCAGTAGCGGCGGGGGGGCCAGAGATACGCAGTATTTT. This is translated as CASSGGGARDTQYF.